This passage covers 30 T cell receptor beta chains from one sample sequenced in a study of blood T cell dynamics during melanoma immunotherapy. Described time point: pre-treatment baseline. TCRdb keeps only in-frame clones here, not all; method: immunoSEQ multiplex PCR. The table records about 12,000 clones, 70% to 85% of them present only once. This specimen was blood, taken from a patient treated with checkpoint blockade. Receptors were obtained from a human donor with melanoma.

The chain is built from TRBV28 and TRBJ2-4; 8 bases are shared with TRBD2. The length of the CDR3 is 17 residues. Per the germline V gene, CDR1 is MDHEN and CDR2 is SYDVKM. Unmatched junction bases numbered 19, after V lost 3 bases and J lost 12 bases. CDR3 loop: CASSLSVRREAPRGQYF. The DNA for the CDR3 is TGTGCCAGCAGTTTGTCAGTTCGGCGGGAGGCCCCGAGGGGTCAGTACTTC.

This clone was counted a few times. The chain employs TRBV5-1 and TRBJ1-1; D unresolved. Per the germline V gene, CDR1 is SGHRS and CDR2 is YFSETQ. This CDR3 has 14 residues. V lost 5 bases to trimming and J lost 0 bases, with 11 bases between them. CDR3 in amino acids: CASSLRGLNTEAFF. DNA for the CDR3: TGCGCCAGCAGTCTCCGGGGATTGAACACTGAAGCTTTCTTT.

This clone has more than one count but fewer than ten. CDR3 protein: CASSLGQGDQPQHF. For the CDR3, the DNA is TGTGCCAGCAGCCTTGGACAGGGGGATCAGCCCCAGCATTTT. The chain combines TRBV6-5 with TRBJ1-5, with 10 bases that match TRBD1. The V gene's germline CDR1 is MNHEY and CDR2 SVGAGI. The V gene end was trimmed by 6 bases and the J gene end by 5 bases; junction bases not matched to a gene: 4. CDR3 length equals 14 residues.

This chain links TRBV18 with TRBJ1-4; the D gene is possibly TRBD1 (6 bases). CDR1 is KGHSH and CDR2 is LQKENI in the germline V gene. CDR3 length equals 16 residues. V lost 2 bases and J lost 6, with 16 bases in between. The CDR3 here is CASSPSVVAGDEKLFF. The CDR3 DNA follows: TGTGCCAGCTCACCATCGGTAGTCGCAGGGGATGAAAAACTGTTTTTT.

This chain links TRBV18 with TRBJ2-7; either TRBD1 or TRBD2 may fit D (5 bases each). The CDR3 length is 15 residues. V was shortened by 1 base and J by 6 bases, with 16 bases between the two germline ends. The germline V gene has CDR1 KGHSH and CDR2 LQKENI. For the CDR3, the DNA is TGTGCCAGCTCACCACAGGGGCAGTGGGGGAGCGAGCAGTACTTC. Its protein is CASSPQGQWGSEQYF.

The chain links TRBV6-5 to TRBJ1-4; unclear D gene. Germline loops: CDR1 MNHEY, CDR2 SVGAGI. CDR3 size: 14 residues. Trimming cost V 6 bases and J 8 bases, with 16 bases left between them. This chain's CDR3 is CASRTIGPEEKLFF. CDR3 bases: TGTGCCAGCAGGACGATTGGACCCGAAGAAAAACTGTTTTTT.

CDR3 sequence reads: CASSLGQGANGYTF. The CDR3 DNA follows: TGCGCCAGCAGCTTGGGACAGGGGGCGAATGGCTACACCTTC. V gene TRBV5-1 combines with J gene TRBJ1-2; 10 bases line up with TRBD1. Trimming at V came to 0 bases and at J to 6 bases, leaving 2 bases not matched to a gene. The CDR3 totals 14 residues. Germline values: CDR1 SGHRS, CDR2 YFSETQ.

Here the CDR3 reads CASSFKAQGFSEQYF. The CDR3 nucleotides read TGTGCCAGCAGTTTTAAGGCGCAGGGGTTTTCCGAGCAGTACTTC. The rearrangement uses TRBV28 and TRBJ2-7; the D gene is possibly TRBD1 (6 bases). Germline assignment: CDR1 MDHEN and CDR2 SYDVKM. The CDR3 runs 15 residues. V was trimmed by 3 bases and J by 6 bases, leaving 18 bases between them.

This chain uses TRBV4-2 with TRBJ1-1, with D unresolved. Germline lookup yields CDR1 LGHNA and CDR2 YNFKEQ. The V gene lost 2 bases and the J gene lost 1 base, with 5 bases spanning the gap. This CDR3 has 13 residues. The CDR3 DNA reads as TGTGCCAGCAGCCAACCAAGGAACACTGAAGCTTTCTTT. It codes for CASSQPRNTEAFF.

The chain is built from TRBV5-1 and TRBJ2-7; 11 bases align to TRBD2. The length of the CDR3 is 16 residues. Unmatched junction bases numbered 9, after V lost 3 bases and J lost 4 bases. CDR1 is SGHRS, CDR2 YFSETQ, per germline. The CDR3 DNA sequence: TGCGCCAGCAGCTGGACTCTAGCGGGAGGTGGGTACGAGCAGTACTTC. Translation: CASSWTLAGGGYEQYF.

J is TRBJ2-5 and V is TRBV5-1; TRBD1 is a possible D gene (6 bases). The CDR3 contains 13 residues. Germline V gene lookup returns CDR1 SGHRS and CDR2 YFSETQ. V gave up 7 bases and J gave up 0 bases, with 10 bases separating them. The CDR3 nucleotides read TGCGCCAGCCGCCCAGGGGACCAAGAGACCCAGTACTTC. This sequence encodes CASRPGDQETQYF.

This rearrangement joins TRBV5-6 to TRBJ2-7, with TRBD1 identical over 8 bases. This CDR3 comprises 15 residues. Per the germline V gene, CDR1 is SGHDT and CDR2 is YYEEEE. The junction had 9 bases not matched to a gene; V was cut back by 5 bases and J by 2 bases. The CDR3 loop is CASRPRTGLPYEQYF. In nucleotides, the CDR3 is TGTGCCAGCAGACCCAGGACAGGGCTTCCCTACGAGCAGTACTTC.

The chain joins TRBV30 to TRBJ1-1, with TRBD1 matching 7 bases. After removal of 7 bases from V and 4 bases from J, the junction contained 9 bases not matched to a gene. The CDR3 consists of 13 residues. Germline V CDR1 and CDR2: GTSNPN, SVGIG (reference sequence). The CDR3 region has the DNA TGTGCCTTACTGACAGGGTGGAGCACTGAAGCTTTCTTT. Its protein is CALLTGWSTEAFF.

A few counts support this clone. This chain uses TRBV5-1 with TRBJ1-1, with 8 bases fitting TRBD1. The CDR3 is 14 amino acids. The V segment lost 5 bases and the J segment 0 bases; nucleotides outside the gene matches: 3. CDR1 is SGHRS, CDR2 YFSETQ, per germline. The CDR3 DNA reads TGCGCCAGCAGTCGACAGGGGATGAACACTGAAGCTTTCTTT. Translated: CASSRQGMNTEAFF. Variable domain in full (rest from reference TRBV5-1 and TRBJ1-1): KAGVTQTPRYLIKTRGQQVTLSCSPISGHRSVSWYQQTPGQGLQFLFEYFSETQRNKGNFPGRFSGRQFSNSRSEMNVSTLELGDSALYLCASSRQGMNTEAFFGQGTRLTVV.

The genes are TRBV9 and TRBJ2-2, with no clear D. Germline V CDR1 and CDR2: SGDLS, YYNGEE. The length of the CDR3 is 14 residues. The V end was cut by 1 base, the J end by 7 bases, with 11 bases between. The DNA of the CDR3 is TGTGCCAGCAGCGTAAGGCTGGGGATCGGGGAGCTGTTTTTT. Translated, it gives CASSVRLGIGELFF.

This chain connects TRBV9 to TRBJ2-5; 8 bases are a match to TRBD2. The V gene end was trimmed by 0 bases and the J gene end by 3 bases; junction bases not matched to a gene: 10. The CDR3 is 17 residues long. Germline V lookup: CDR1 SGDLS, CDR2 YYNGEE. DNA of the CDR3: TGTGCCAGCAGCGTAGGGGTCCTGCGGGAGGTTAAAGAGACCCAGTACTTC. Protein: CASSVGVLREVKETQYF. Looking up the rest from reference TRBV9 and TRBJ2-5 gives the full variable domain: DSGVTQTPKHLITATGQRVTLRCSPRSGDLSVYWYQQSLDQGLQFLIQYYNGEERAKGNILERFSAQQFPDLHSELNLSSLELGDSALYFCASSVGVLREVKETQYFGPGTRLLVL.

J is TRBJ2-1 and V is TRBV11-2, with 7 bases that match TRBD1. Germline V gene data show CDR1 as SGHAT and CDR2 as FQNNGV. This CDR3 region has 16 residues. The trim removed 5 bases at V and 5 bases at J, leaving 12 bases unmatched. The CDR3 bases are TGTGCCAGCAGCCAGCCCGGGACAGACGAAAACAATGAGCAGTTCTTC. Translated, it gives CASSQPGTDENNEQFF.

The rearrangement links TRBV7-2 to TRBJ1-1; a weak D match, TRBD1 (5 bases). Trimming stripped 2 bases from V and 4 bases from J, with 11 bases between. This CDR3 is built from 14 residues. Germline values: CDR1 SGHTA, CDR2 FQGNSA. CDR3 DNA sequence: TGTGCCAGCAGCTTATATAAGGGACCCACTGAAGCTTTCTTT. Translation gives CASSLYKGPTEAFF. Drawing the rest from reference TRBV7-2 and TRBJ1-1, the complete variable domain is GAGVSQSPSNKVTEKGKDVELRCDPISGHTALYWYRQSLGQGLEFLIYFQGNSAPDKSGLPSDRFSAERTGGSVSTLTIQRTQQEDSAVYLCASSLYKGPTEAFFGQGTRLTVV.

The chain carries TRBV13 and TRBJ2-3, with D unclear. Deletions cut 5 bases from V and 0 bases from J, with 12 bases between. The CDR3 length is 15 residues. Germline V lookup: CDR1 PRHDT, CDR2 FYEKMQ (reference sequence). The CDR3 loop is CASSPRLASTDTQYF. CDR3 in DNA: TGTGCCAGCAGCCCAAGACTGGCTAGCACAGATACGCAGTATTTT.

J is TRBJ1-4 and V is TRBV14, with a weak D call TRBD1 (5 bases). The CDR3 loop spans 14 amino acids. The germline gives CDR1 SGHDN, CDR2 FVKESK. The germline V and J ends were trimmed by 5 bases and 8 bases, with 15 bases remaining between them. The CDR3 reads CASSEYWGDEKLFF. Written as DNA, the CDR3 is TGTGCCAGCAGCGAATATTGGGGGGACGAAAAACTGTTTTTT.

This chain uses TRBV5-1 with TRBJ2-7; D is undetermined. The CDR3 is 13 residues long. Per germline, CDR1 SGHRS and CDR2 YFSETQ. V lost 0 bases, J lost 2 bases, and 6 bases lay in between. This CDR3 is CASSLEPTYEQYF. CDR3 in DNA: TGCGCCAGCAGCTTGGAACCGACCTACGAGCAGTACTTC.

There are a few counts of this clone. The J gene is TRBJ1-2, the V gene TRBV29-1, with 7 positions matching TRBD1. The CDR3 loop spans 12 amino acids. CDR1 SQVTM and CDR2 ANQGSEA come from the germline V gene. Trimming removed 5 bases from V and 8 bases from J; junction bases left unmatched: 8. CDR3 DNA: TGCAGCGTTAGAACAGGGGCCGGAGGCTACACCTTC. It codes for CSVRTGAGGYTF.

The chain carries TRBV28 and TRBJ1-2; perhaps TRBD1 as D (6 bases). This CDR3 contains 15 residues. V lost 11 bases and J 3 bases, leaving 22 bases between the germline ends. Germline CDR1 is MDHEN and CDR2 is SYDVKM. The CDR3 DNA reads TGTGCCTACGCGCCTGGGGGGGCGCGGGACTATGGCTACACCTTC. Amino acid sequence: CAYAPGGARDYGYTF.

Turning to this clone: This specimen includes other DNA sequences encoding the same CDR3. The gene calls are TRBV25-1 and TRBJ1-2; D possibly corresponds to TRBD1 (6 bases). Germline lookup yields CDR1 MGHDK and CDR2 SYGVNS. The V end was cut by 8 bases, the J end by 4 bases, with 11 bases between. This CDR3 comprises 12 residues. DNA for the CDR3: TGTGCCAGCCGTACAGGGACCTATGGCTACACCTTC. Amino acids: CASRTGTYGYTF.

V usage is TRBV28 and J usage is TRBJ2-4; the D gene is possibly TRBD1 (6 bases). V was trimmed by 8 bases and J by 0 bases, leaving 14 bases between them. Germline V gene sequence: CDR1 MDHEN, CDR2 SYDVKM. This CDR3 contains 15 residues. For the CDR3, the DNA is TGTGCCAGCCTCGAGACAGGTCTAGCCAAAAACATTCAGTACTTC. This codes for CASLETGLAKNIQYF. Using reference TRBV28 and TRBJ2-4 for the parts outside the CDR3, the full variable domain is DVKVTQSSRYLVKRTGEKVFLECVQDMDHENMFWYRQDPGLGLRLIYFSYDVKMKEKGDIPEGYSVSREKKERFSLILESASTNQTSMYLCASLETGLAKNIQYFGAGTRLSVL.

The CDR3 protein is CASSLSSGGFDGNTIYF. The CDR3 coding sequence is TGTGCCAGCAGTTTAAGTTCAGGAGGATTTGATGGAAACACCATATATTTT. This chain joins TRBV28 and TRBJ1-3; no reliable D call. Trimming removed 2 bases at V and 3 bases at J, with 17 bases between. Per germline, CDR1 MDHEN and CDR2 SYDVKM. The CDR3 length is 17 residues.

V is TRBV5-1 and J is TRBJ2-7; 11 bases match TRBD1. The CDR3 is made up of 17 amino acids. Germline assignment: CDR1 SGHRS and CDR2 YFSETQ. The junction had 12 bases not matched to a gene; V was cut back by 5 bases and J by 2 bases. CDR3 region: CASSPDRGRSKPYEQYF. The CDR3 coding sequence is TGCGCCAGCAGTCCGGACAGGGGGCGGTCTAAGCCCTACGAGCAGTACTTC.

This clone has just one count. J is TRBJ1-1 and V is TRBV6-5, with TRBD1 as a possible D gene (6 bases). Germline-derived CDR1 and CDR2 are MNHEY and SVGAGI. This CDR3 comprises 16 residues. V lost 4 bases to trimming and J lost 0 bases, with 15 bases between them. The CDR3: CASSSSTGLMNTEAFF. CDR3 coding DNA: TGTGCCAGCAGTTCGTCGACAGGACTCATGAACACTGAAGCTTTCTTT.

This clone has only a few counts. The J gene is TRBJ2-5, the V gene TRBV19; D is undetermined. Germline values: CDR1 LNHDA, CDR2 SQIVND (reference sequence). CDR3 length: 14 amino acids. Deletions cut 4 bases from V and 4 bases from J, with 13 bases between. The CDR3 nucleotides read TGTGCCAGTAGTAGGGGTGGTTGGTCAGAGACCCAGTACTTC. Protein: CASSRGGWSETQYF.

The chain employs TRBV30 and TRBJ2-3; 11 bases map to TRBD2. J gave up 5 bases and V 8 bases, and 3 bases lay outside the gene matches. Germline CDR1 is GTSNPN and CDR2 is SVGIG (reference sequence). The CDR3 totals 12 residues. The CDR3 spells CATGLAGDTQYF. The CDR3 DNA is TGTGCCACCGGACTAGCGGGAGATACGCAGTATTTT.